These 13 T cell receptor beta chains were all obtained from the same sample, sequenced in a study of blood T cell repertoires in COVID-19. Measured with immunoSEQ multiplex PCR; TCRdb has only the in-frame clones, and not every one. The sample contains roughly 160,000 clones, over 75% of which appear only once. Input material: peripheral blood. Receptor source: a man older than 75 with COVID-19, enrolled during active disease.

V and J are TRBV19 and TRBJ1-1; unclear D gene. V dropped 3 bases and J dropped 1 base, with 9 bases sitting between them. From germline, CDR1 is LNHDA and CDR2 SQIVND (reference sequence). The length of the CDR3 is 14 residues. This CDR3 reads CASSIFDSNTEAFF. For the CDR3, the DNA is TGTGCCAGTAGTATCTTCGACTCGAACACTGAAGCTTTCTTT.

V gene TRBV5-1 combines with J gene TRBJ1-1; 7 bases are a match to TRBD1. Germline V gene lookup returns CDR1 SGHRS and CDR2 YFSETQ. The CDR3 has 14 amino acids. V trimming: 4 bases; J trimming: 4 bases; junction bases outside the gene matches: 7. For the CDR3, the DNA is TGCGCCAGCAGCCAGGGGACAGCAGGCACTGAAGCTTTCTTT. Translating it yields CASSQGTAGTEAFF.

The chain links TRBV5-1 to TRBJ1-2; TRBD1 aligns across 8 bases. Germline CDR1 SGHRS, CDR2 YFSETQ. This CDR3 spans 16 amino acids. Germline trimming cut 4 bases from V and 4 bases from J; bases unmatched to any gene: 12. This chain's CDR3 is CASSLSRQGLGYGYTF. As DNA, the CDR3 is TGCGCCAGCAGCCTCAGCCGACAGGGGCTAGGCTATGGCTACACCTTC.

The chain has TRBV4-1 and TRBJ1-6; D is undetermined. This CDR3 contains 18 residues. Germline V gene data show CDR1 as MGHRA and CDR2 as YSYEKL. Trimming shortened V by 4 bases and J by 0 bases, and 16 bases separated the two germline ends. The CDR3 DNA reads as TGCGCCAGCAGCCTCCATGGAAGGGAGAGCTCCTATAATTCACCCCTCCACTTT. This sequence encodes CASSLHGRESSYNSPLHF.

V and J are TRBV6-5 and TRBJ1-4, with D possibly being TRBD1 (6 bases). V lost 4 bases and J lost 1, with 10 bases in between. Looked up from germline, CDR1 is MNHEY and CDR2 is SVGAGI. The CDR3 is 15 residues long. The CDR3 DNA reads TGTGCCAGCAGTTCGGACAGCGAAACTAATGAAAAACTGTTTTTT. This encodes CASSSDSETNEKLFF.

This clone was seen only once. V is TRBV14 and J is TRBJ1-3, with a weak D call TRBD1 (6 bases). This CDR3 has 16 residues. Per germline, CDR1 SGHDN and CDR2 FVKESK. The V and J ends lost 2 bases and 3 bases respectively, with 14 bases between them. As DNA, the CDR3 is TGTGCCAGCAGCCAAACGAGGGGGTTATTTGGAAACACCATATATTTT. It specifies CASSQTRGLFGNTIYF. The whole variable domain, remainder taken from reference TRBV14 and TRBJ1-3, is EAGVTQFPSHSVIEKGQTVTLRCDPISGHDNLYWYRRVMGKEIKFLLHFVKESKQDESGMPNNRFLAERTGGTYSTLKVQPAELEDSGVYFCASSQTRGLFGNTIYFGEGSWLTVV.

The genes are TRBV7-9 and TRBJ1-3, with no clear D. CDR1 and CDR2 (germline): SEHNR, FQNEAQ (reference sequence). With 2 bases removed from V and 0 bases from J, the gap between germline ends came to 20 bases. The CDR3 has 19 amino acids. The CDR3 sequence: CASSLSGKGGRGSGNTIYF. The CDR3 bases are TGTGCCAGCAGCTTATCGGGAAAGGGAGGGCGAGGCTCTGGAAACACCATATATTTT.

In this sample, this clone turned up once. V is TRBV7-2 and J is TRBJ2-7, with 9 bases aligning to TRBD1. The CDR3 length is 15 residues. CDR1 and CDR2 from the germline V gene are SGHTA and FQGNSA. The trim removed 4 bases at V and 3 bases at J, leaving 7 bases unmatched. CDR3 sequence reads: CASSSSGQGYYEQYF. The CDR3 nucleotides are TGTGCCAGCAGCTCCTCGGGACAGGGATACTACGAGCAGTACTTC.

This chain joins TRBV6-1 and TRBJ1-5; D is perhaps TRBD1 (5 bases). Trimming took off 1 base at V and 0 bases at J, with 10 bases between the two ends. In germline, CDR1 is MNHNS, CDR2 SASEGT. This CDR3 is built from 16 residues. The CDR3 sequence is CASSEVPGFSNQPQHF. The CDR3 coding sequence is TGTGCCAGCAGTGAAGTCCCAGGGTTTAGCAATCAGCCCCAGCATTTT.

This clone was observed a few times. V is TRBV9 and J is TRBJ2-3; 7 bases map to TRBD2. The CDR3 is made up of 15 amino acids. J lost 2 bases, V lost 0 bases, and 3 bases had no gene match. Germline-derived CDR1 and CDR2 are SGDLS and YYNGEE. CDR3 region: CASSVGGGITDTQYF. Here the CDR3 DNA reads TGTGCCAGCAGCGTAGGCGGGGGAATCACAGATACGCAGTATTTT.

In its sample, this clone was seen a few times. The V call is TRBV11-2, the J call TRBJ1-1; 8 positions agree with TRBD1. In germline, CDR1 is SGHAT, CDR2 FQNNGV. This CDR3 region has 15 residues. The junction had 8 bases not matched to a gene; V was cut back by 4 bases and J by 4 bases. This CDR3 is CASSSWTGLRTEAFF. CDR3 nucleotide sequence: TGTGCCAGCAGCTCGTGGACAGGGTTGCGCACTGAAGCTTTCTTT.

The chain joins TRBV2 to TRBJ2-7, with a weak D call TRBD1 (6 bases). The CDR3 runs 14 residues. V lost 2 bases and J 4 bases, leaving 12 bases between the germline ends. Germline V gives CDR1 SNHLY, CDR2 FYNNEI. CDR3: CASSEQGLGYEQYF. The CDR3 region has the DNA TGTGCCAGCAGTGAACAGGGGCTCGGTTACGAGCAGTACTTC.

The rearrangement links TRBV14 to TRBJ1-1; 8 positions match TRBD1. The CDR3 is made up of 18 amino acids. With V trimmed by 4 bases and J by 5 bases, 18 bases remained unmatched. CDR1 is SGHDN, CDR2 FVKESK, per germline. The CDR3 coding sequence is TGTGCCAGCAGCCCTCGTCAGGGACAGGCAGGTCCGAGGACTGAAGCTTTCTTT. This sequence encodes CASSPRQGQAGPRTEAFF.